The clone carrying this T cell receptor beta chain occurred a few times. The target antigen is unknown. These data are taken from a study of beta chain features in type 1 diabetes. Expressed TCRB transcripts got sequenced, as all isolated RNA was reverse transcribed. Sequenced naive, central memory and regulatory T cell samples produced an average of around 3.8 million reads. Here immunoSEQ multiplex PCR was the method, and the copy in TCRdb shows in-frame clones only, minus some. Found here are around 130,000 clones, about 10% of them singletons; the top ten hold approximately 0.7%. Overall study findings and caveats: The similarity of naive, central memory and Treg TCRB repertoires appeared greater among patients than among healthy donors. Shortening that was moderate but significant affected the TCRB CDR3s of Type 1 diabetes patients in all four CD4+ subsets.

The clonotype comes from a man between 25 and 39 years old with type 1 diabetes. The material sequenced was central memory CD4+ T cells from blood.

In nucleotides, the CDR3 is TGTGCCACCGAAACAGGGGGTTCGGCTGACGAGCAGTACTTC. Translated: CATETGGSADEQYF. The V and J genes are TRBV10-3 and TRBJ2-7; 8 bases are shared with TRBD1. Germline V gene lookup returns CDR1 ENHRY and CDR2 SYGVKD. The CDR3 is made up of 14 amino acids. The V segment lost 10 bases and the J segment 5 bases; nucleotides outside the gene matches: 13.